The T cell receptor (beta chain) under discussion was sequenced for a study of blood T cell repertoires in COVID-19. Overall study context: The United States, Italy and Spain supplied acute and convalescent COVID-19 samples. Sample material is recorded as cDNA or gDNA derived from T cells, B-cell-depleted T cells, or PBMCs.

Germline V gene sequence: CDR1 SGHNT, CDR2 YYREEE (reference sequence). This CDR3 has 15 amino acids. Between the trimmed V and J ends, which lost 0 bases and 10 bases, there was a span of 17 bases. In the study's own analysis: Estimated nucleated cell counts came from reference gene primer amplification. Assay used: immunoSEQ multiplex PCR; TCRdb lists only in-frame clones, some missing. V, J and clone size are taken as reported in that table, and D and trimming were inferred from the DNA itself. The table records 63,000 or so clones, about 88% of them present only once. Sequenced sample: peripheral blood. This TCR came from a human donor in a cohort sampled during active COVID-19. The chain carries TRBV5-4 and TRBJ2-1; possibly TRBD2 for D (5 bases). CDR3 sequence reads: CASSLAASPLTEQFF. In nucleotides, the CDR3 is TGTGCCAGCAGCTTGGCGGCTAGCCCCCTTACCGAGCAGTTCTTC.